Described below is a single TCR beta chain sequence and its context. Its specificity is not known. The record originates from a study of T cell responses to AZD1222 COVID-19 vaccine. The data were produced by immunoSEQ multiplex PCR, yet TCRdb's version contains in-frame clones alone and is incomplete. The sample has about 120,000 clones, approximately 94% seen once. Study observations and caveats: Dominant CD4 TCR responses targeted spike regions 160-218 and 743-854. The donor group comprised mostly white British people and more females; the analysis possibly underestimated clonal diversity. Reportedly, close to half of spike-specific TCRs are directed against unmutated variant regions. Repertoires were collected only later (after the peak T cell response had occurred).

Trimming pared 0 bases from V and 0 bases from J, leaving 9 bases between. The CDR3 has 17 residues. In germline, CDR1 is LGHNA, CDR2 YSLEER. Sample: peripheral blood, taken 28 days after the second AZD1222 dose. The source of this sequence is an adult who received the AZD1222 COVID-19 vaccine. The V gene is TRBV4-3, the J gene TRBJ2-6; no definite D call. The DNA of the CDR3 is TGCGCCAGCAGCCAAGATGCAGCCGCCTCTGGGGCCAACGTCCTGACTTTC. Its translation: CASSQDAAASGANVLTF.